This T cell receptor (beta chain) originates from a study of T cell changes during pregnancy in multiple sclerosis. The method was immunoSEQ multiplex PCR; TCRdb's version includes in-frame clones alone and lacks a portion of them. Here the sample spans about 15,000 clones, 65% to 90% being singletons. Germline V gene sequence: CDR1 LNHDA, CDR2 SQIVND (reference sequence). The CDR3 has 16 residues. Trimming removed 5 bases from V and 5 bases from J; junction bases left unmatched: 10. The receptor's source is a female donor in good health, enrolled as a control in a pregnancy study. This chain joins TRBV19 and TRBJ2-1; 9 bases are a match to TRBD1. Sequences were derived from CD8+ T cells from peripheral blood mononuclear cells, sampled after pregnancy. The CDR3 DNA is TGTGCCAGTAGTGCGAGGGGGACAGGGACGAACAATGAGCAGTTCTTC. The encoded protein is CASSARGTGTNNEQFF.